This TCR beta chain was sequenced during a study of cytomegalovirus exposure and HLA in healthy donors. The PCR made use of 60 Vbeta and 13 Jbeta primers. Profiled with immunoSEQ multiplex PCR; TCRdb holds only in-frame clones, not every one. The data show 120,000 or so clones, 60% to 80% seen once. Germline loops: CDR1 SGHVS, CDR2 FQNEAQ. The ends were cut back, 1 base at V and 3 bases at J, with 9 bases in the middle. The CDR3 totals 14 residues. This receptor was identified in a middle-aged man in good health and CMV-seropositive. The chain carries TRBV7-8 and TRBJ1-1, with D perhaps TRBD1 (5 bases). Sequencing used PBMCs. For the CDR3, the DNA is TGTGCCAGCAGCTTAGTTGGGGGGGACACTGAAGCTTTCTTT. It specifies CASSLVGGDTEAFF.